What follows are 5 T cell receptor beta chains derived from one specimen sequenced in a study of T-cell reconstitution after alpha-beta-depleted transplantation in children. The TCRbeta library was prepared with unique molecular identifiers. Using its own MiXCR run on the PCR reads, TCRdb lists one record per CDR3 protein. The sample has about 980,000 distinct CDR3 sequences, 25% to 30% seen once. Sequencing used PBMCs, mostly from graft donor cells, obtained 360 days after TCRalphabeta/CD19-depleted stem cell transplant. The receptors were sampled from a boy less than two years old who had a stem cell transplant for SCID, so the T cells may come from the graft donor.

This chain joins TRBV5-1 and TRBJ2-1; TRBD2 agrees at 15 bases. After removal of 4 bases from V and 10 bases from J, the junction contained 12 bases not matched to a gene. The CDR3 is made up of 17 amino acids. Germline CDR1 is SGHRS and CDR2 is YFSETQ. The CDR3 is CASSPGLAGGLGKEQFF. CDR3 sequence (DNA): TGCGCCAGCAGCCCCGGACTAGCGGGGGGGCTAGGAAAGGAGCAGTTCTTC.

This clonotype was found a few times. The rearrangement joins TRBV7-9 to TRBJ1-4; tentatively, D is TRBD1 (5 bases). Germline assignment: CDR1 SEHNR and CDR2 FQNEAQ (reference sequence). V was trimmed by 5 bases and J by 15 bases, leaving 31 bases between them. The CDR3 length is 17 residues. The CDR3 is CASSPLLTVTNEKGVFF. CDR3 sequence (DNA): TGTGCCAGCAGCCCTCTTTTGACGGTCACGAATGAAAAAGGGGTGTTTTTT.

The chain joins TRBV11-1 to TRBJ2-3; TRBD2 aligns across 13 bases. V lost 4 bases to trimming and J lost 5 bases; unmatched junction nucleotides: 6. Germline CDR1 is SGHAT and CDR2 is FQDESV (reference sequence). This CDR3 comprises 16 residues. The CDR3: CASSYPLAGGQDTQYF. In nucleotides, the CDR3 is TGTGCCAGCAGCTACCCACTAGCGGGGGGGCAAGATACGCAGTATTTT.

This clonotype has just a few counts. The chain joins TRBV29-1 to TRBJ2-5, with 12 bases identical to TRBD1. The CDR3 runs to 13 residues. CDR1 and CDR2 from the germline V gene are SQVTM and ANQGSEA. The V segment lost 6 bases and the J segment 5 bases; nucleotides outside the gene matches: 4. Here the CDR3 reads CSVGTGGRETQYF. CDR3 nucleotide sequence: TGCAGCGTAGGGACAGGGGGCAGGGAGACCCAGTACTTC.

The chain recombines TRBV24-1 with TRBJ2-1; the D is unclear. Trimming removed 0 bases from V and 0 bases from J, with 8 bases in between. This CDR3 region has 16 residues. Per germline, CDR1 KGHDR and CDR2 SFDVKD. The CDR3: CATSDLAASSYNEQFF. Here the CDR3 DNA reads TGTGCCACCAGTGATTTGGCGGCTAGCTCCTACAATGAGCAGTTCTTC.